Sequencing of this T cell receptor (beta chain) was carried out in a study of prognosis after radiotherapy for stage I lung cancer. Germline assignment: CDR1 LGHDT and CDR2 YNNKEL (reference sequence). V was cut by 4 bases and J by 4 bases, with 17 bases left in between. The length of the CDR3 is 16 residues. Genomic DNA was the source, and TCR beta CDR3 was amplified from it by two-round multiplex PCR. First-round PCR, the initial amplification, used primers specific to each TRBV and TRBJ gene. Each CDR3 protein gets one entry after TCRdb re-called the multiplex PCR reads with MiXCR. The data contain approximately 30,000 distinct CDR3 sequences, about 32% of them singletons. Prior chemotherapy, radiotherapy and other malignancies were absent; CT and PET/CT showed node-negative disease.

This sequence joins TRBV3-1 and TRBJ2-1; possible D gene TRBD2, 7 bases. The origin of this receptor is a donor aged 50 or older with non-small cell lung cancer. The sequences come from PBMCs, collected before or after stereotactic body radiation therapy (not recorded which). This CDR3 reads CASSPRPGEGYNEQFF. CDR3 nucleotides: TGTGCCAGCAGCCCCCGACCAGGGGAGGGGTACAATGAGCAGTTCTTC.